The T cell receptor (beta chain) under discussion was sequenced for a study of cytomegalovirus exposure and HLA in healthy donors. Findings of the study overall: Among the most significant clusters, several appeared linked to common viral pathogens in a later analysis.

Germline CDR1 and CDR2: SGHTA and FQGNSA. Trimming took 5 bases from V and 9 from J; bases not matched to a gene: 5. This CDR3 comprises 14 residues. Comments on this clone: Its antigen is not known.

Primers: 60 Vbeta forward and 13 Jbeta reverse. Profiling relied on immunoSEQ multiplex PCR, and the TCRdb table lists in-frame clones only, not all of them. The sample contains around 100,000 clones, around 80% of which appear only once. What was sequenced was PBMCs. The source of this sequence is a woman in her late teens or twenties in good health and CMV-seropositive. The V and J genes are TRBV7-2 and TRBJ2-1; the match to TRBD2 covers 12 bases. The CDR3 here is CASSLLLAGGEQFF. CDR3 nucleotide sequence: TGTGCCAGCAGCCTACTACTAGCGGGAGGTGAGCAGTTCTTC.